This T cell receptor beta chain was observed in a study of radiotherapy plus CTLA-4 blockade in lung cancer. Sequencing used immunoSEQ multiplex PCR; TCRdb keeps in-frame clones, though not all of them. The data contain tens of thousands of clones, about 72% of them seen just once; the ten biggest clones take up around 8%. The V gene's germline CDR1 is SGHTS and CDR2 YDEGEE. V lost 0 bases to trimming and J lost 5 bases, with 8 bases between them. The CDR3 runs 13 residues. This receptor was taken from a human donor with non-small cell lung cancer whose response to radiotherapy plus ipilimumab could not be evaluated. The J gene is TRBJ1-2, the V gene TRBV5-8, with D possibly matching TRBD1 (5 bases). This sample comprised peripheral blood, obtained from a patient treated with radiotherapy plus ipilimumab. The CDR3 DNA sequence: TGTGCCAGCAGCTTGGATGGGGGGTATGGCTACACCTTC. It encodes CASSLDGGYGYTF.